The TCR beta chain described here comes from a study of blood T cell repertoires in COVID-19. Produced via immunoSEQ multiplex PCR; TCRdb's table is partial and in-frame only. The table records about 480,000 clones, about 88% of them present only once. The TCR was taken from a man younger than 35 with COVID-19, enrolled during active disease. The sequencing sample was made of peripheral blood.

The DNA for the CDR3 is TGTGCCAGTAGTACACGGACACCAACTTCCTATGGCTACACCTTC. It yields the protein CASSTRTPTSYGYTF. The chain recombines TRBV19 with TRBJ1-2, with a possible D match to TRBD1 (5 bases). The germline gives CDR1 LNHDA, CDR2 SQIVND (reference sequence). V was shortened by 4 bases and J by 4 bases, with 16 bases between the two germline ends. The CDR3 has 15 amino acids.